This T cell receptor beta chain was captured by sequencing in a study of neurological immune-mediated disorders (dated by TCRdb to the late 2010s). Regarding the research as a whole: Peripheral blood TCR-beta repertoires from patients with HTLV-I-associated myelopathy (HAM/TSP), patients with multiple sclerosis, and healthy controls were compared in the study using UMI-based sequencing. The approximately 99 TCR-beta libraries included longitudinal samples, technical triplicates and paired sorted CD4+ and CD8+ T-cell subsets alongside PBMC samples. The cohort included some 66 subjects: about 15 with HAM/TSP, about 34 with multiple sclerosis, and around 20 healthy controls.

The healthy controls were volunteers from a blood bank in Maryland, USA. Libraries from unsorted PBMCs were made from 2 million PBMCs kept in RNAlater at -80 degrees C until RNA extraction. Peripheral blood was subjected to Ficoll-Hypaque density gradient centrifugation to isolate PBMCs, which were then cryopreserved in liquid nitrogen. cDNA was synthesized by template-switch 5'RACE using a primer with a 10-nucleotide random unique molecular identifier that tagged each TCR transcript. Every sequencing run covered 15-18 subjects and yielded more than 180 million TCR-beta sequences. The RNeasy kit was used for extraction of total RNA. The KAPA Real-time Library Amplification kit was used to amplify TCR-beta VDJ regions with primers targeting the TCR constant region and the 5'RACE anchor. Sample indexes and Illumina adaptors were added in a first PCR, and a second PCR then increased library yield. After Ampure bead purification, the roughly 650 bp TCR product was size-selected on a 2% E-gel SizeSelection system. Before pooling, library quality was assessed on a Bioanalyzer, concentration was determined with Qubit, and library quantification was performed with the Kapa Library Quantification kit. An Illumina HiSeq 2500 sequenced the libraries paired-end 2 x 150 bp. To increase sequence diversity, about 24-32% phiX was spiked into each library pool. The study's processing was this. The quality-filtered reads were processed with the UMI-based MiGEC pipeline, whose error correction step removed more than 80% of the raw TCR sequences. IMGT germline references were used for aligning VDJ genes, and each clonotype was defined as a unique CDR3 amino acid sequence together with its V-J genes. Clonal expansion, Shannon diversity and CDR3 relatedness (CalcPairwiseDistances, ClusterSamples) were evaluated with VDJtools, and phylogenetic trees were built with CLCbio workbench. Using coefficient-of-variation modelling across technical triplicates, the study counted a clone as expanded if it had at least 8 unique UMIs. The raw public reads went through TCRdb reprocessing: fastp at Q25, MiXCR clone calling, in-frame beta chains kept. Each entry is one CDR3 protein sequence, shown with its most common DNA and genes. TCRdb's processing, not the authors' own work, is the source of the V and J calls. The sample table holds tens of thousands of distinct CDR3 sequences, of which about an eighth were seen once. Over 1.5% of the sample goes to the ten largest clones.

The study at large found these results: TCR clonal expansion was highest in HAM/TSP patients and lowest in MS patients, with MS patients falling below even healthy controls. No identical CDR3 amino acid sequences were shared among expanded clones across subjects, suggesting private TCR-beta repertoires in all groups.

The CDR3 runs 19 residues from the cysteine to the phenylalanine. Only the CDR3 region is kept as DNA, spanning 57 bases read in frame from base 1. From a lookup of the germline V gene, CDR1 and CDR2 are MDHEN and SYDVKM. V is pared back by 4 bases and J by 5 bases, with 29 bases lying between the germline termini. This clonotype was counted at least ten times. This receptor's antigen is unknown. Base qualities are not recorded, but no much larger clone differs from it by a single base. The sequence was obtained from a man aged 60 to 69 in good health. Recombination connected TRBV28 to TRBJ1-2; the D gene lacks a confident call. Sequencing input: PBMCs. The CDR3 protein is CASSSQLGGGKELGYGYTF. At the DNA level, the sequence is TGTGCCAGCAGTTCCCAGTTGGGCGGCGGGAAGGAGCTAGGGTATGGCTACACCTTC.